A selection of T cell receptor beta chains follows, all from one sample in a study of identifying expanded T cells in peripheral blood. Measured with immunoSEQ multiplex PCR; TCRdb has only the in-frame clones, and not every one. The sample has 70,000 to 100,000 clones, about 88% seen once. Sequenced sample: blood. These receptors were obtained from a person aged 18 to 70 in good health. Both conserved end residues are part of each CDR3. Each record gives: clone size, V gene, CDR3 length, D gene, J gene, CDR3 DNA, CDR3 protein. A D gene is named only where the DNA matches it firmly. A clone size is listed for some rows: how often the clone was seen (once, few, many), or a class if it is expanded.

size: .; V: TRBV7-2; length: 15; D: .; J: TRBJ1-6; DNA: TGTGCCAGCAGGCAAACCGGGACGGAGAATTCACCCCTCCACTTT; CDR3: CASRQTGTENSPLHF
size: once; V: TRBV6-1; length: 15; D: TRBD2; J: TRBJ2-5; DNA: TGTGCCAGCAGTGAATGGCTAGCGGGGGAAGAGACCCAGTACTTC; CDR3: CASSEWLAGEETQYF
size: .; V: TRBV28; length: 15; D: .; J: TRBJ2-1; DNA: TGTGCCAGCAGTCTTATCGGGGGAGTTCACAATGAGCAGTTCTTC; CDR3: CASSLIGGVHNEQFF
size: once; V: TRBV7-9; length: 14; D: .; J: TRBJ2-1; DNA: TGTGCCAGCAGCTTTTCACAGGCCGACAATGAGCAGTTCTTC; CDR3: CASSFSQADNEQFF
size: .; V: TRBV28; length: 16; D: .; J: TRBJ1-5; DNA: TGTGCCAGCAGACCTACAGGGTGGGTGGGCAATCAGCCCCAGCATTTT; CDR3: CASRPTGWVGNQPQHF
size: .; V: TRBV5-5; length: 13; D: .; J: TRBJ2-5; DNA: TGTGCCAGCAGCTTGTTACAGTTTCATGCCCAGTACTTC; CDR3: CASSLLQFHAQYF
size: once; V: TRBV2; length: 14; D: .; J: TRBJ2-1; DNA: TGTGCCAGCAGCCCCATCGTGGGAGGGGGCGGGCAGTTCTTC; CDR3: CASSPIVGGGGQFF
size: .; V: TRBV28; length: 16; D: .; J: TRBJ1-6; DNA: TGTGCCAGCACCGTTCAGGGTGGCCCCTATAATTCACCCCTCCACTTT; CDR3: CASTVQGGPYNSPLHF
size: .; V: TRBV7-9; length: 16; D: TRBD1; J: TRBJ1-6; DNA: TGTGCCAGCAGCTTTGACAGGGGGCCCTATAATTCACCCCTCCACTTT; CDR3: CASSFDRGPYNSPLHF
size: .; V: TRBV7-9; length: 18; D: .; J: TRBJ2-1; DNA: TGTGCCAGCAGCCTCCCCCTGTTGGCGCACGACTCCTACAATGAGCAGTTCTTC; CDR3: CASSLPLLAHDSYNEQFF
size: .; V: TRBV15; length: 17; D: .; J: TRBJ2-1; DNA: TGTGCCACCAGCAGAGGAGAGGGGGGAAGCTCCTACAATGAGCAGTTCTTC; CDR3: CATSRGEGGSSYNEQFF
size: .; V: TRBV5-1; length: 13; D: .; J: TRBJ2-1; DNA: TGCGCCAGCAGCGGAGGAAACTACAATGAGCAGTTCTTC; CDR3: CASSGGNYNEQFF
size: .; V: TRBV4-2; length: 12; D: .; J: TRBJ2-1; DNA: TGTGCCAGCAGCCAAGTCGAGGGTGAGCAGTTCTTC; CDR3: CASSQVEGEQFF
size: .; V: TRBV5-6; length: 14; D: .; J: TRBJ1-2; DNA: TGTGCCAGCAGCTTAAGGCACGAAAACTATGGCTACACCTTC; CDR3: CASSLRHENYGYTF
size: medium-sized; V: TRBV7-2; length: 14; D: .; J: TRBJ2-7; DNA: TGTGCCAGCAGCTTAGGTCTAAGCTCCTACGAGCAGTACTTC; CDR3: CASSLGLSSYEQYF
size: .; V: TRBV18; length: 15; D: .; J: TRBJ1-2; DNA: TGTGCCAGCTCACTTAAGAGACTGGGCGAGTATGGCTACACCTTC; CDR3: CASSLKRLGEYGYTF
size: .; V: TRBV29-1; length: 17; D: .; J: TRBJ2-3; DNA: TGCAGCGTCGCCGGGTTTACTCACCCCCAAATCACAGATACGCAGTATTTT; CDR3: CSVAGFTHPQITDTQYF
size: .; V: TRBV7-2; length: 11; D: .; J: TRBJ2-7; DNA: TGTGCCAGCAGCTTATCATACGAGCAGTACTTC; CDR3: CASSLSYEQYF
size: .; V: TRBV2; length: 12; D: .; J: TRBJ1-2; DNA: TGTGCCAGCACTACCGTCGGCTATGGCTACACCTTC; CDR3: CASTTVGYGYTF
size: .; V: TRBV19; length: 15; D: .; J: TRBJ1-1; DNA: TGTGCCAGTAGTGCCGGGACGGGGTTAAACACTGAAGCTTTCTTT; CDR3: CASSAGTGLNTEAFF
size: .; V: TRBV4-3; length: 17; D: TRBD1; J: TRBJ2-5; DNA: TGCGCCAGCAGCCAGGGCTTAACCGGGACAGAGAAAGAGACCCAGTACTTC; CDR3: CASSQGLTGTEKETQYF
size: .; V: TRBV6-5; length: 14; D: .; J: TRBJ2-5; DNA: TGTGCCAGCAGTTACTCGACAGGCCTGGGGACCCAGTACTTC; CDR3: CASSYSTGLGTQYF
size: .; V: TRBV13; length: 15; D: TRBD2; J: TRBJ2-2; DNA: TGTGCCAGCAGCTTCGGGACTAGTGGGTCCGGGGAGCTGTTTTTT; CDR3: CASSFGTSGSGELFF
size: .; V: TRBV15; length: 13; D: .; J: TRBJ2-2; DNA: TGTGCCACCAGCTCGATGCTCACCGGGGAGCTGTTTTTT; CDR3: CATSSMLTGELFF
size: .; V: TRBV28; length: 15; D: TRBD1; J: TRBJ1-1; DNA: TGTGCCAGCAGTTCCGGGACAGGCCAACCTAAAGAAGCTTTCTTT; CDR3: CASSSGTGQPKEAFF
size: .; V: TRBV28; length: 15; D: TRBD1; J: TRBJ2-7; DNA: TGTGCCAGCATCACAGGACAGGGGGACCTACGAGGGCAGTACTTC; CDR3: CASITGQGDLRGQYF